This T cell receptor (beta chain) derives from a study of TIL therapy for anti-PD-1-resistant metastatic lung cancer. Study summary: Several tumors were EGFR-mutant and two were ALK-rearranged.

Trimming removed 1 base from V and 2 bases from J, with 12 bases in between. From germline, CDR1 is SGHNT and CDR2 YYREEE (reference sequence). This CDR3 comprises 15 residues. A remark on this clone: What it binds is not known.

Study results and limitations: Compared with baseline intratumoral T cells, expanded TIL cultures were more clonal and less diverse (roughly 6.3% vs 31%). Many TIL product clones were absent from baseline tumor, suggesting clonal contraction.

This was the immunoSEQ v3 assay. Method: immunoSEQ multiplex PCR; TCRdb's copy keeps in-frame clones and lacks some. Counted here are approximately 97,000 clones, around three fifths occurring once; the ten biggest clones make up 9.5% to 13%. Sample time point: pre-treatment sample, taken before nivolumab and TIL therapy. The tumor samples were excised metastases, mostly pleural nodules or supraclavicular lymph nodes. Adults with stage 4 NSCLC were enrolled in a phase I trial. The sequences come from tumor tissue, collected at baseline. This TCR came from a person aged 25 to 85 with non-small cell lung cancer. The gene calls are TRBV5-4 and TRBJ1-2; D unclear. CDR3 sequence: CASSLFPGRNYGYTF. The CDR3 DNA follows: TGTGCCAGCAGCTTGTTTCCAGGACGGAACTATGGCTACACCTTC.